This T cell receptor beta chain stems from a study of glioma-infiltrating T cells. The iRepertoire nested amplicon-rescue multiplex PCR amplified TCR alpha and beta CDR3s from RNA. For one-step reverse transcription and amplification, 100-400 ng of tissue mRNA or PBMC total RNA was used. A single record per CDR3 protein comes from TCRdb applying MiXCR to the multiplex PCR reads. The table includes under 150,000 distinct CDR3 sequences, more than 20% detected once. This clonotype was detected a few times. Its target is not known. Study conclusions and caveats: Tissue-blood divergence was below expectation in non-neoplastic patients, above in gliomas.

Trimming pared 2 bases from V and 10 bases from J, leaving 18 bases between. Germline V gives CDR1 MDHEN, CDR2 SYDVKM. The CDR3 contains 16 residues. Sequencing was done on a sample of glioma tissue, nonneoplastic brain tissue, or PBMCs (not recorded which). The V and J genes are TRBV28 and TRBJ1-6; tentative D call: TRBD1 (6 bases). This sequence was found in a human donor with low-grade glioma or glioblastoma, undergoing nonglioma brain surgery, or in good health (not recorded which). CDR3 in DNA: TGTGCCAGCAGTTTACAGGGGTATGGTGTCAGATCACCCCTCCACTTT. This translates into CASSLQGYGVRSPLHF.